Following are 5 T cell receptor beta chains from one sample sequenced in a study of sequential checkpoint blockade in melanoma. Clones were sequenced by immunoSEQ multiplex PCR, and TCRdb holds only the in-frame ones, with some missing. The table lists thousands of clones, more than 20% of them singletons, with around a tenth in the top ten. As to treatment: randomized to nivolumab then ipilimumab (arm A) or the reverse (arm B). The starting material was tumor tissue (inferred from file names), obtained from a patient given nivolumab and ipilimumab in sequence. The receptors shown here come from a human donor with melanoma.

This chain links TRBV19 with TRBJ2-1, with 10 bases identical to TRBD2. Trimming cost V 6 bases and J 8 bases; bases outside gene matches: 4. CDR1 and CDR2 from the germline V gene are LNHDA and SQIVND (reference sequence). This CDR3 comprises 13 residues. The DNA of the CDR3 is TGTGCCAGTAGCCCTAGCGGGAGACATGAGCAGTTCTTC. This sequence encodes CASSPSGRHEQFF.

This clone came up a few times. This chain uses TRBV2 with TRBJ2-7, with D possibly TRBD2 on 6 matching bases. CDR1 SNHLY and CDR2 FYNNEI come from the germline V gene. V was trimmed by 3 bases and J by 0 bases, leaving 18 bases between them. The CDR3 has 17 residues. The CDR3 is CASSDTAQLAPSYEQYF. The CDR3 bases are TGTGCCAGCAGTGATACTGCGCAACTAGCTCCCTCCTACGAGCAGTACTTC.

The chain uses TRBV29-1 and TRBJ2-1; D may be TRBD2 (7 bases). Trimming left V 1 base short and J 0 bases short, with 16 bases between. This CDR3 has 17 residues. The germline CDR1 and CDR2 sequences are SQVTM and ANQGSEA. The CDR3 DNA is TGCAGCGTTGAAGTTCTCAGGAGGGGGGGCTCCTACAATGAGCAGTTCTTC. Residues: CSVEVLRRGGSYNEQFF.

The V gene is TRBV28, the J gene TRBJ1-3, with D possibly matching TRBD1 (5 bases). The V end lost 7 bases, the J end lost 3 bases, and 16 bases lay between the germline ends. The CDR3 consists of 15 residues. Germline loops: CDR1 MDHEN, CDR2 SYDVKM. The CDR3 DNA sequence: TGTGCCAGCACCCCCGGGACCTTACTTGGAAACACCATATATTTT. Encoded protein: CASTPGTLLGNTIYF.

The gene calls are TRBV9 and TRBJ2-1; 7 bases fit TRBD2. Trimming removed 3 bases from V and 0 bases from J; junction bases left unmatched: 6. The CDR3 totals 16 residues. CDR1 and CDR2 from the germline V gene are SGDLS and YYNGEE. CDR3 sequence: CASSAGTTSSYNEQFF. CDR3 sequence (DNA): TGTGCCAGCAGCGCCGGGACTACAAGCTCCTACAATGAGCAGTTCTTC.